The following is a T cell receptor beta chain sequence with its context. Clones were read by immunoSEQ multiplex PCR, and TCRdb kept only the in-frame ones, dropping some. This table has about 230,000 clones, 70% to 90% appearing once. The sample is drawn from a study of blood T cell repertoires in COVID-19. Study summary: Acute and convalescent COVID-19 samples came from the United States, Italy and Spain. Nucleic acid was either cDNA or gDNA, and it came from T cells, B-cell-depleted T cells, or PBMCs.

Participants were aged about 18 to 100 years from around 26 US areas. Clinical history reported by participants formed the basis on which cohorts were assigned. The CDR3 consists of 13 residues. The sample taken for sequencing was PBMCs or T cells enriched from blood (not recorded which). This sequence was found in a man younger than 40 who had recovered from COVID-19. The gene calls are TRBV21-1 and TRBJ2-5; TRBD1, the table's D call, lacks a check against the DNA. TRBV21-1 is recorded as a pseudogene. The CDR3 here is CAGGRGFQETQYF. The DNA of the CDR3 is TGTGCCGGGGGCCGGGGTTTTCAAGAGACCCAGTACTTC.